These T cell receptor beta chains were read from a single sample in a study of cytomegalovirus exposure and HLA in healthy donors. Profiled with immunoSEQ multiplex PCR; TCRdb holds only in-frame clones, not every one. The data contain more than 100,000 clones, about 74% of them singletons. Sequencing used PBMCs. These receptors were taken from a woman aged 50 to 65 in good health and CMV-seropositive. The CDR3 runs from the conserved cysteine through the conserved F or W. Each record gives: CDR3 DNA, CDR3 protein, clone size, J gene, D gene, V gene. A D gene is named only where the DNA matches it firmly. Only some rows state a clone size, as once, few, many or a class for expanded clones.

cdr3_nt: TGTGCTAGCAGCCCTCTGACAGGGACCCACGAGCAGTACTTC
cdr3_aa: CASSPLTGTHEQYF
clone_size: NA
j_call: TRBJ2-7
d_call: TRBD1
v_call: TRBV7-7

cdr3_nt: TGCGCCAGCAGCTTGGGACAGGCGATGAACACCGGGGAGCTGTTTTTT
cdr3_aa: CASSLGQAMNTGELFF
clone_size: NA
j_call: TRBJ2-2
d_call: NA
v_call: TRBV5-1

cdr3_nt: TGCGCCAGCAGTACAGGAGGAGGGACTGAAGCTTTCTTT
cdr3_aa: CASSTGGGTEAFF
clone_size: NA
j_call: TRBJ1-1
d_call: NA
v_call: TRBV10-2

cdr3_nt: TGTGCCAGCGGCCGGGATGGCTACACCTTC
cdr3_aa: CASGRDGYTF
clone_size: NA
j_call: TRBJ1-2
d_call: NA
v_call: TRBV6-1

cdr3_nt: TGCGCCAGCCGCCTGGGGGGCTCTGGAAACACCATATATTTT
cdr3_aa: CASRLGGSGNTIYF
clone_size: few
j_call: TRBJ1-3
d_call: NA
v_call: TRBV10-2

cdr3_nt: TGTGCCAGCAGTGACTCTAGCGGGGGGGCCGATACGCAGTATTTT
cdr3_aa: CASSDSSGGADTQYF
clone_size: NA
j_call: TRBJ2-3
d_call: TRBD2
v_call: TRBV6-4

cdr3_nt: TGCGCCAGCAGCTTGGGGGACAGGGTGGTTGGCGGCTACACCTTC
cdr3_aa: CASSLGDRVVGGYTF
clone_size: once
j_call: TRBJ1-2
d_call: TRBD1
v_call: TRBV5-1

cdr3_nt: TGTGCCAGCAGCTTAGAAGCGGGGGCCTACGGGGAGCTGTTTTTT
cdr3_aa: CASSLEAGAYGELFF
clone_size: NA
j_call: TRBJ2-2
d_call: TRBD2
v_call: TRBV2

cdr3_nt: TGTGCCAGTAGTAACCGGGACAGGTATTCACCCCTCCACTTT
cdr3_aa: CASSNRDRYSPLHF
clone_size: NA
j_call: TRBJ1-6
d_call: TRBD1
v_call: TRBV19

cdr3_nt: TGTGCCAGCAATCAAGGGGGGGGCTGGCAAGAGACCCAGTACTTC
cdr3_aa: CASNQGGGWQETQYF
clone_size: few
j_call: TRBJ2-5
d_call: NA
v_call: TRBV7-8

cdr3_nt: TGTGCCAGCAGGGCCAGAAGCAATCAGCCCCAGCATTTT
cdr3_aa: CASRARSNQPQHF
clone_size: NA
j_call: TRBJ1-5
d_call: NA
v_call: TRBV2

cdr3_nt: TGTGCCAGCAGCCCCCGCCAGGGGTGGAACGAAAAACTGTTTTTT
cdr3_aa: CASSPRQGWNEKLFF
clone_size: NA
j_call: TRBJ1-4
d_call: NA
v_call: TRBV7-9

cdr3_nt: TGTGCCAGCTCACTTGCTGGGGACAGGGCGGGCGGCTACACCTTC
cdr3_aa: CASSLAGDRAGGYTF
clone_size: NA
j_call: TRBJ1-2
d_call: TRBD1
v_call: TRBV18

cdr3_nt: TGCGCCAGCAGTGAACAGCGGGGGGGTCTCAATGAGCAGTTCTTC
cdr3_aa: CASSEQRGGLNEQFF
clone_size: NA
j_call: TRBJ2-1
d_call: TRBD2
v_call: TRBV10-1

cdr3_nt: TGTGCCAGCAGTTACTCGAGCGTCGACTCCTACGAGCAGTACTTC
cdr3_aa: CASSYSSVDSYEQYF
clone_size: NA
j_call: TRBJ2-7
d_call: NA
v_call: TRBV6-5

cdr3_nt: TGTGCCAGCAGTTACTCGGCGGGGGGGCTCTTGGAGACCCAGTACTTC
cdr3_aa: CASSYSAGGLLETQYF
clone_size: NA
j_call: TRBJ2-5
d_call: TRBD2
v_call: TRBV6-5

cdr3_nt: TGTGCCAGTAGTGAGGGTTCGGGGGGGAGCACAGATACGCAGTATTTT
cdr3_aa: CASSEGSGGSTDTQYF
clone_size: NA
j_call: TRBJ2-3
d_call: TRBD2
v_call: TRBV19

cdr3_nt: TGTGCCAGCACAGACAGTTATACTCTTGGCTACACCTTC
cdr3_aa: CASTDSYTLGYTF
clone_size: NA
j_call: TRBJ1-2
d_call: NA
v_call: TRBV7-2

cdr3_nt: TGTGCCAGCAGCTCATCGCCCGTTCTAGCGGGTGGGGAGACCCAGTACTTC
cdr3_aa: CASSSSPVLAGGETQYF
clone_size: NA
j_call: TRBJ2-5
d_call: TRBD2
v_call: TRBV7-2

cdr3_nt: TGTGCCAGCTCACTAGGGACAGTTGGGCAAGAGACCCAGTACTTC
cdr3_aa: CASSLGTVGQETQYF
clone_size: NA
j_call: TRBJ2-5
d_call: TRBD1
v_call: TRBV18

cdr3_nt: TGTGCCAGCAGCACAGGGACAGACACTGAAGCTTTCTTT
cdr3_aa: CASSTGTDTEAFF
clone_size: NA
j_call: TRBJ1-1
d_call: TRBD1
v_call: TRBV7-8

cdr3_nt: TGTGCCAGCTCACCCTCCCCTACAGGGGTGGGATCACCCCTCCACTTT
cdr3_aa: CASSPSPTGVGSPLHF
clone_size: NA
j_call: TRBJ1-6
d_call: TRBD1
v_call: TRBV18

cdr3_nt: TGTGCCAGTAGTATAGCATACAGTCCTAACTATGGCTACACCTTC
cdr3_aa: CASSIAYSPNYGYTF
clone_size: NA
j_call: TRBJ1-2
d_call: NA
v_call: TRBV19

cdr3_nt: TGCGCCAGCAGCTTGGATGGGACTAGTCCCAATGAGCAGTTCTTC
cdr3_aa: CASSLDGTSPNEQFF
clone_size: NA
j_call: TRBJ2-1
d_call: TRBD2
v_call: TRBV5-1

cdr3_nt: TGTGCCAGTAGTAAAGCGGGGTACCCTGAAGCTTTCTTT
cdr3_aa: CASSKAGYPEAFF
clone_size: NA
j_call: TRBJ1-1
d_call: NA
v_call: TRBV19

cdr3_nt: TGTTCCAGCAGTAAGGGGGCGCGGAACAATCAGCCCCAGCATTTT
cdr3_aa: CSSSKGARNNQPQHF
clone_size: NA
j_call: TRBJ1-5
d_call: TRBD1
v_call: TRBV27

cdr3_nt: TGTGCCAGCAGTTACTCGAGATCGGTCTTGAACACCATATATTTT
cdr3_aa: CASSYSRSVLNTIYF
clone_size: NA
j_call: TRBJ1-3
d_call: NA
v_call: TRBV6-5

cdr3_nt: TGTGCTAGCAGTCAAACTAACCCTGAGACCCAGTACTTC
cdr3_aa: CASSQTNPETQYF
clone_size: NA
j_call: TRBJ2-5
d_call: NA
v_call: TRBV7-7

cdr3_nt: TGTGCCAGCAGAAGGACAGCCCGCTCTGGGGCCAACGTCCTGACTTTC
cdr3_aa: CASRRTARSGANVLTF
clone_size: NA
j_call: TRBJ2-6
d_call: NA
v_call: TRBV6-4

cdr3_nt: TGTGCCAGCTCCCCACTTAACATGAACACTGAAGCTTTCTTT
cdr3_aa: CASSPLNMNTEAFF
clone_size: NA
j_call: TRBJ1-1
d_call: NA
v_call: TRBV18

cdr3_nt: TGTGCCAGCAGCAACAGAGGGTCTAGGGTGACTGAAGCTTTCTTT
cdr3_aa: CASSNRGSRVTEAFF
clone_size: NA
j_call: TRBJ1-1
d_call: NA
v_call: TRBV11-2

cdr3_nt: TGTGCCAGCAGCCCTGGGGGGGCCAGGGGGCTTAGGGGGGACACTGAAGCTTTCTTT
cdr3_aa: CASSPGGARGLRGDTEAFF
clone_size: NA
j_call: TRBJ1-1
d_call: TRBD1
v_call: TRBV7-9

cdr3_nt: TGTGCCAGCAGCTTAGCGTCTGAGAACTATGGCTACACCTTC
cdr3_aa: CASSLASENYGYTF
clone_size: NA
j_call: TRBJ1-2
d_call: NA
v_call: TRBV7-9

cdr3_nt: TGTGCCAGCAGCCGCCGGTCCGCGGGGGGGCCAAGTGGAGAGACCCAGTACTTC
cdr3_aa: CASSRRSAGGPSGETQYF
clone_size: NA
j_call: TRBJ2-5
d_call: TRBD2
v_call: TRBV11-2

cdr3_nt: TGTGCCAGCACCTACAGGACTAGTGTGTATGATACGCAGTATTTT
cdr3_aa: CASTYRTSVYDTQYF
clone_size: NA
j_call: TRBJ2-3
d_call: TRBD2
v_call: TRBV6-6

cdr3_nt: TGCGCCAGCAGCTTGGAAGGGGGCCTTCAGCCCCAGCATTTT
cdr3_aa: CASSLEGGLQPQHF
clone_size: NA
j_call: TRBJ1-5
d_call: TRBD1
v_call: TRBV5-1

cdr3_nt: TGTGCCAGCAGCTTATTCACAGGGCAGCTCGTAGAGACCCAGTACTTC
cdr3_aa: CASSLFTGQLVETQYF
clone_size: NA
j_call: TRBJ2-5
d_call: NA
v_call: TRBV5-4

cdr3_nt: TGTGCCAGCAGCTTCGGGAGCTTGAGGAATGAGCAGTTCTTC
cdr3_aa: CASSFGSLRNEQFF
clone_size: NA
j_call: TRBJ2-1
d_call: NA
v_call: TRBV7-9

cdr3_nt: TGTGCCAGCAGCTTGGGGCGCCAGAACACTGAAGCTTTCTTT
cdr3_aa: CASSLGRQNTEAFF
clone_size: NA
j_call: TRBJ1-1
d_call: NA
v_call: TRBV7-2

cdr3_nt: TGTGCCAGCAGCCATGGTCGGAGTGGCGAGCAGTACTTC
cdr3_aa: CASSHGRSGEQYF
clone_size: NA
j_call: TRBJ2-7
d_call: NA
v_call: TRBV11-3

cdr3_nt: TGTGCCAGCAGCTATAATGGAGCGAGGGGGAATGAGCAGTTCTTC
cdr3_aa: CASSYNGARGNEQFF
clone_size: NA
j_call: TRBJ2-1
d_call: NA
v_call: TRBV7-6

cdr3_nt: TGTGCCTGGAGCCCCGGGACTCTGCAAGAGACCCAGTACTTC
cdr3_aa: CAWSPGTLQETQYF
clone_size: NA
j_call: TRBJ2-5
d_call: NA
v_call: TRBV30

cdr3_nt: TGTGCCAGCAGCTTAGAGGACCTGGCAGGGTATTTT
cdr3_aa: CASSLEDLAGYF
clone_size: NA
j_call: TRBJ1-3
d_call: NA
v_call: TRBV7-9

cdr3_nt: TGTGCCAGCAGTTACTCGTCGGGTTTTCAGACCCAGTACTTC
cdr3_aa: CASSYSSGFQTQYF
clone_size: NA
j_call: TRBJ2-5
d_call: NA
v_call: TRBV6-5

cdr3_nt: TGTGCCAGCAGCCAGGACAGGGGGCGGGCACCCCTCCACTTT
cdr3_aa: CASSQDRGRAPLHF
clone_size: NA
j_call: TRBJ1-6
d_call: TRBD1
v_call: TRBV7-9

cdr3_nt: TGTGCCAGCAGCTTAAGACAAACCGGGGAGCTGTTTTTT
cdr3_aa: CASSLRQTGELFF
clone_size: NA
j_call: TRBJ2-2
d_call: NA
v_call: TRBV7-6

cdr3_nt: TGTGCCAGTAGTATAGCGTCAGGCCCCCAGTTCTTC
cdr3_aa: CASSIASGPQFF
clone_size: NA
j_call: TRBJ2-1
d_call: NA
v_call: TRBV19

cdr3_nt: TGTGCCAGTAGTCGGGACAGGGAAAGTGAGCAGTTCTTC
cdr3_aa: CASSRDRESEQFF
clone_size: NA
j_call: TRBJ2-1
d_call: TRBD1
v_call: TRBV19

cdr3_nt: TGTGCCAGCAGCGTATCCCTAGCGGACTCCTACAATGAGCAGTTCTTC
cdr3_aa: CASSVSLADSYNEQFF
clone_size: once
j_call: TRBJ2-1
d_call: TRBD2
v_call: TRBV9

cdr3_nt: TGTGCCAGCAGCCAAGATCGGCGGACTAGTGAGTTCTTC
cdr3_aa: CASSQDRRTSEFF
clone_size: NA
j_call: TRBJ2-1
d_call: TRBD2
v_call: TRBV14